This T cell receptor beta chain was found in a study of T cell responses to AZD1222 COVID-19 vaccine. Study conclusions and caveats: Baseline seropositivity characterized only six AZD1222 recipients. The span of vaccine-associated CD4 TCRs extended across spike, with dominance at 160-218 and 743-854. Spike-specific TCR breadth and depth went up after people got two AZD1222 doses. Repertoires were collected only later (after the peak T cell response had occurred).

With respect to this clone: Antigen unknown. The germline gene is not matched at one end of the junction; a read error may be the cause.

Germline V gene data show CDR1 as SGHNT and CDR2 as YENEEA. The CDR3 runs to 14 residues. The table came from immunoSEQ multiplex PCR; TCRdb's copy has only in-frame clones and leaves some out. The sample has roughly 150,000 clones, around 90% seen once; the top ten hold 3.5% to 4%. This chain joins TRBV11-3 and TRBJ2-7; 9 positions agree with TRBD2. This TCR was sampled from an adult who received the AZD1222 COVID-19 vaccine. The material was peripheral blood, obtained 28 days after the second AZD1222 dose. CDR3 loop: CASSLDPGLAVLNF. The CDR3 nucleotides read TGTGCCAGCAGCTTAGATCCGGGACTAGCCGTCTTAAACTTC.